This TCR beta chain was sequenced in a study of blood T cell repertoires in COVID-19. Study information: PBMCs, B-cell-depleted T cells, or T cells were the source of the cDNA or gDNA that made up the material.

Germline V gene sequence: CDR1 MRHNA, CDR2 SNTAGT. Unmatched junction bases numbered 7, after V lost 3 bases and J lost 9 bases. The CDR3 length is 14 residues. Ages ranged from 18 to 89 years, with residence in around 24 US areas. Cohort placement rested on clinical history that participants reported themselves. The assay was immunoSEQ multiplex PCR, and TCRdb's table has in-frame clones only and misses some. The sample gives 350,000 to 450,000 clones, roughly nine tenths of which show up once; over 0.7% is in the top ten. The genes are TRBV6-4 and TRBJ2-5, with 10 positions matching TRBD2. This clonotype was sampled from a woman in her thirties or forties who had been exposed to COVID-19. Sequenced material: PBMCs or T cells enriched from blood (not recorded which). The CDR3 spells CASSELAGRQPQYF. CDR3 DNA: TGTGCCAGCAGTGAACTAGCGGGGCGTCAGCCCCAGTACTTC.